This TCR beta chain was recovered during a study of cytomegalovirus exposure and HLA in healthy donors. Whole-study results and caveats: A later analysis associated 16,000 or so TCR beta sequences with HLA alleles at a 0.05 false discovery rate. In vitro experiments confirmed that a few CMV-associated chains were specific for CMV antigens.

Turning to this clone: Its antigen remains unknown.

The CDR3 contains 16 residues. Germline V gene sequence: CDR1 SGDLS, CDR2 YYNGEE. V was clipped by 6 bases and J by 5 bases, with 23 bases between them. The PCR was carried out with 60 Vbeta primers and 13 Jbeta primers. The method was immunoSEQ multiplex PCR; TCRdb's version includes in-frame clones alone and lacks a portion of them. Here the sample spans tens of thousands of clones, 65% to 85% being singletons. This receptor was obtained from a girl aged 2-10 years in good health and CMV-seropositive. The genes are TRBV9 and TRBJ2-5, with a possible D match to TRBD2 (5 bases). Sequenced sample: PBMCs. CDR3 protein: CASIRRRTGTGETQYF. Written as DNA, the CDR3 is TGTGCCAGCATCCGACGCCGGACTGGAACGGGGGAGACCCAGTACTTC. The full variable domain, rest sourced from reference TRBV9 and TRBJ2-5, is DSGVTQTPKHLITATGQRVTLRCSPRSGDLSVYWYQQSLDQGLQFLIQYYNGEERAKGNILERFSAQQFPDLHSELNLSSLELGDSALYFCASIRRRTGTGETQYFGPGTRLLVL.